The rows below give T cell receptor beta chains drawn from one sample of a study of cytomegalovirus exposure and HLA in healthy donors. Only in-frame clones appear in the TCRdb table, and some are missing; sequencing was by immunoSEQ multiplex PCR. The table shows approximately 100,000 clones, with 60% to 75% occurring only once. Sequencing used PBMCs. The receptors derive from a man in his forties in good health and CMV-seropositive. Each CDR3 is given with its conserved first and last residue. A D gene is named only where the DNA matches it firmly. Size values are once, few and many counts, or a class for expanded clones, and some rows have none.

TRBD2,TRBJ2-2,TRBV19,few,CASSIDRSSGANTGELFF,TGTGCCAGTAGTATAGATCGGAGTAGCGGGGCTAACACCGGGGAGCTGTTTTTT
NA,TRBJ2-5,TRBV7-2,NA,CASSRSTVETQYF,TGTGCCAGCAGCCGGTCGACTGTGGAGACCCAGTACTTC
NA,TRBJ2-3,TRBV4-1,NA,CASSQLPGLSTDTQYF,TGCGCCAGCAGCCAGCTACCAGGGTTGAGCACAGATACGCAGTATTTT
TRBD2,TRBJ2-2,TRBV5-1,NA,CASSRLTSGNTGELFF,TGCGCCAGCAGCCGCCTTACTAGCGGCAACACCGGGGAGCTGTTTTTT
NA,TRBJ2-3,TRBV6-6,NA,CASREGWTDTQYF,TGTGCCAGCAGGGAGGGATGGACAGATACGCAGTATTTT
TRBD1,TRBJ1-5,TRBV29-1,NA,CSVGGTVNQPQHF,TGCAGCGTTGGCGGGACAGTCAATCAGCCCCAGCATTTT
TRBD1,TRBJ1-3,TRBV11-2,few,CASRGTGSGNTIYF,TGTGCCAGCAGGGGGACAGGGTCTGGAAACACCATATATTTT
NA,TRBJ2-1,TRBV19,NA,CASSIGLAEPTEQFF,TGTGCCAGTAGTATTGGTCTAGCTGAGCCTACTGAGCAGTTCTTC
TRBD2,TRBJ2-3,TRBV6-1,NA,CASSVLADKDTQYF,TGTGCCAGCTCCGTACTAGCGGACAAAGATACGCAGTATTTT
TRBD1,TRBJ2-5,TRBV6-6,few,CASTSGTGIGQETQYF,TGTGCCAGCACCTCCGGGACAGGGATCGGCCAAGAGACCCAGTACTTC
TRBD1,TRBJ2-7,TRBV7-9,NA,CASSQTGGGSYEQYF,TGTGCCAGCAGTCAGACAGGGGGCGGCTCCTACGAGCAGTACTTC
TRBD1,TRBJ1-4,TRBV6-5,once,CASSLATGGGEKLFF,TGTGCCAGCAGTTTAGCTACAGGGGGAGGTGAAAAACTGTTTTTT
TRBD1,TRBJ1-5,TRBV28,NA,CASSQMAGTGDYSNQPQHF,TGTGCCAGCAGCCAAATGGCCGGGACAGGGGACTATAGCAATCAGCCCCAGCATTTT
NA,TRBJ1-1,TRBV29-1,NA,CSVGGEGGAFF,TGCAGCGTTGGGGGAGAGGGCGGAGCTTTCTTT
NA,TRBJ2-5,TRBV9,once,CASSLGGGPETQYF,TGTGCCAGCAGCTTAGGGGGAGGGCCGGAGACCCAGTACTTC
NA,TRBJ2-5,TRBV5-1,NA,CASSLAGGAGQETQYF,TGCGCCAGCAGCTTGGCCGGCGGAGCGGGCCAAGAGACCCAGTACTTC
TRBD1,TRBJ2-5,TRBV29-1,few,CSVEQGAGETQYF,TGCAGCGTTGAACAGGGGGCGGGGGAGACCCAGTACTTC
NA,TRBJ1-2,TRBV6-5,NA,CASSYSSGAVDGYTF,TGTGCCAGCAGTTACTCTTCAGGGGCGGTGGATGGCTACACCTTC
NA,TRBJ1-1,TRBV6-5,NA,CASTSLQWGAEAFF,TGTGCCAGCACCTCGCTTCAGTGGGGGGCTGAAGCTTTCTTT
NA,TRBJ1-2,TRBV28,NA,CASSLLTGINYGYTF,TGTGCCAGCAGTTTATTAACGGGAATTAACTATGGCTACACCTTC
NA,TRBJ2-7,TRBV7-8,NA,CASSPSPGYSYEQYF,TGTGCCAGCAGCCCCTCTCCGGGTTACTCCTACGAGCAGTACTTC
TRBD1,TRBJ1-2,TRBV29-1,NA,CSVEELPGQGTYGYTF,TGCAGCGTTGAAGAGCTGCCGGGACAGGGGACCTATGGCTACACCTTC
TRBD1,TRBJ2-7,TRBV27,NA,CASSLTGGGYEQYF,TGTGCCAGCAGTCTCACAGGGGGCGGATACGAGCAGTACTTC
NA,TRBJ2-3,TRBV4-3,NA,CASSQVYEGDTQYF,TGCGCCAGCAGCCAAGTTTACGAGGGAGATACGCAGTATTTT
TRBD1,TRBJ1-1,TRBV7-2,NA,CASSDLRQGPLRRAFF,TGTGCCAGCAGCGACCTCAGACAGGGGCCTCTACGCCGAGCTTTCTTT
NA,TRBJ2-1,TRBV21-1,NA,CASSIRERRNNEQFF,TGTGCCAGCAGCATACGGGAGAGGAGAAACAATGAGCAGTTCTTC
TRBD1,TRBJ1-6,TRBV7-8,NA,CASSLIYGTGSSPLHF,TGTGCCAGCAGCTTAATATACGGGACAGGGAGTTCACCCCTCCACTTT
TRBD1,TRBJ2-7,TRBV6-6,NA,CASSYGQGESEQYF,TGTGCCAGCAGTTACGGGCAGGGGGAGTCCGAGCAGTACTTC
NA,TRBJ1-4,TRBV2,NA,CASSGGGREKLFF,TGTGCCAGCAGTGGAGGGGGTCGGGAAAAACTGTTTTTT
TRBD2,TRBJ2-2,TRBV29-1,few,CSVPQAGGVTGELFF,TGCAGCGTCCCCCAAGCGGGAGGGGTCACCGGGGAGCTGTTTTTT
NA,TRBJ1-1,TRBV4-1,NA,CASSQDDTNTEAFF,TGCGCCAGCAGCCAAGATGACACGAACACTGAAGCTTTCTTT
TRBD1,TRBJ1-1,TRBV7-3,NA,CASSLTGGTEAFF,TGTGCCAGCAGCCTGACAGGGGGCACTGAAGCTTTCTTT
TRBD2,TRBJ2-7,TRBV28,NA,CASSLLAGEGRYF,TGTGCCAGCAGTTTGCTAGCGGGAGAAGGGAGGTACTTC
NA,TRBJ1-2,TRBV29-1,NA,CSTRGYGYTF,TGCAGCACCAGGGGTTATGGCTACACCTTC
TRBD1,TRBJ2-1,TRBV19,NA,CASRAAGGSYNEQFF,TGTGCCAGTAGGGCCGCAGGGGGCTCCTACAATGAGCAGTTCTTC
NA,TRBJ1-2,TRBV5-1,NA,CASSLGAGAGGYTF,TGCGCCAGCAGCTTGGGGGCAGGGGCCGGGGGCTACACCTTC
TRBD1,TRBJ1-1,TRBV18,NA,CASSPTGPTEAFF,TGTGCCAGCTCACCGACAGGGCCCACTGAAGCTTTCTTT
NA,TRBJ2-3,TRBV5-1,few,CASSLAGDTQYF,TGCGCCAGCAGCTTGGCGGGAGATACGCAGTATTTT
NA,TRBJ1-2,TRBV10-3,NA,CAISPGQNNYGYTF,TGTGCCATCAGTCCGGGACAAAATAACTATGGCTACACCTTC
NA,TRBJ2-6,TRBV23-1,NA,CASSPGLLSGTNVLTF,TGCGCCAGCAGTCCAGGACTGCTCTCTGGGACCAACGTCCTGACTTTC
TRBD2,TRBJ2-3,TRBV6-5,NA,CASSFLAGGTDTQYF,TGTGCCAGCAGTTTTCTAGCGGGAGGAACAGATACGCAGTATTTT
NA,TRBJ2-2,TRBV4-1,NA,CASSQLLSGVIDTGELFF,TGCGCCAGCAGCCAACTACTATCGGGAGTCATCGACACCGGGGAGCTGTTTTTT
NA,TRBJ1-2,TRBV5-6,NA,CASRERGSNYGYTF,TGTGCCAGCAGAGAAAGAGGGAGTAACTATGGCTACACCTTC
TRBD2,TRBJ2-5,TRBV7-2,NA,CASSLGLTSGTGETQYF,TGTGCCAGCAGCTTAGGCCTGACTAGCGGGACTGGAGAGACCCAGTACTTC
NA,TRBJ1-4,TRBV5-4,NA,CASRSDITNEKLFF,TGTGCCAGCAGATCCGACATAACTAATGAAAAACTGTTTTTT
TRBD2,TRBJ2-1,TRBV11-3,few,CASSLRLAGADEQFF,TGTGCCAGCAGCTTACGGCTAGCGGGAGCCGATGAGCAGTTCTTC
NA,TRBJ2-7,TRBV6-5,few,CASKRGLSSYEQYF,TGTGCCAGCAAAAGGGGTTTAAGCTCCTACGAGCAGTACTTC
NA,TRBJ2-1,TRBV4-3,NA,CASSQEWFGLNEQFF,TGCGCCAGCAGCCAAGAATGGTTTGGACTTAATGAGCAGTTCTTC
TRBD2,TRBJ2-1,TRBV27,NA,CASYPLLAGGRDEQFF,TGTGCCAGCTACCCCCTCCTAGCGGGAGGGCGGGATGAGCAGTTCTTC
TRBD1,TRBJ1-5,TRBV4-1,few,CASSQVMGQVNQPQHF,TGCGCCAGCAGCCAAGTAATGGGACAGGTCAATCAGCCCCAGCATTTT